The present entry profiles one TCR beta chain with its context. This clonotype has at least ten counts. Its antigen has not been determined. No much larger clone is present one base from it, and per-base qualities are unavailable. Libraries were made using RT-PCR. The instrument was an Illumina HiSeq 2500. TCRdb reworked the public reads: Q25 trimming with fastp, MiXCR clone assembly, productive beta chains retained. A single entry per CDR3 protein holds the most common genes and DNA from its merged rows. A total of some 500,000 distinct CDR3 sequences appear in this sample, about 25% of them only once. The ten biggest clones cover approximately 2% of the sample. The source of the sample is a study of response to subunit inactivated influenza vaccine (dated by TCRdb to the late 2010s). Regarding the research as a whole: The study used deep quantitative T cell receptor repertoire profiling to track responses to a trivalent subunit inactivated influenza vaccine. General conclusions and limits of the study: The authors suggested that each seasonal influenza vaccination may recruit only a limited number of new T cells.

The CDR3 contains 17 residues, cysteine and phenylalanine counted. The entry retains the CDR3 DNA only, 51 bases that are in frame from base 1. The germline V end is reduced by 0 bases and the J end by 2 bases; junction bases left unmatched: 8. The germline V gene yields SQVTM for CDR1 and ANQGSEA for CDR2. The starting material was CD4+ T cells sorted from PBMCs, obtained 5 to 6 days after vaccination. The chain uses TRBV29-1 and TRBJ2-3, and 10 bases in between align with TRBD1. This clonotype was obtained from a man in his fifties or sixties who received an inactivated influenza vaccine. Donor details come from another sample of the same person, matched by shared clones. The CDR3 is CSVEDFRQGAATDTQYF. The nucleotides are TGCAGCGTTGAAGACTTCCGACAGGGGGCGGCCACAGATACGCAGTATTTT.